The 8 T cell receptor beta chains presented below share a single source sample, sequenced in a study of blood T cell repertoires in COVID-19. Clones were read by immunoSEQ multiplex PCR, and TCRdb kept only the in-frame ones, dropping some. The table has around 20,000 clones, around 89% seen once. Sequenced input: PBMCs or T cells enriched from blood (not recorded which). These receptors came from a young woman who had recovered from COVID-19.

The chain is built from TRBV2 and TRBJ1-1, with D unresolved. The CDR3 totals 17 residues. Trimming left V 4 bases short and J 0 bases short, with 18 bases between. Per germline, CDR1 SNHLY and CDR2 FYNNEI. CDR3: CASSATAGKTMNTEAFF. CDR3 bases: TGTGCCAGCAGTGCTACGGCAGGCAAGACTATGAACACTGAAGCTTTCTTT.

The chain joins TRBV24-1 to TRBJ2-1; the D gene is possibly TRBD1 (5 bases). V lost 7 bases to trimming and J lost 2 bases, with 8 bases between them. Germline V gene lookup returns CDR1 KGHDR and CDR2 SFDVKD. The CDR3 covers 13 residues. CDR3 region: CATRGHPYNEQFF. DNA for the CDR3: TGTGCCACCAGGGGGCACCCCTACAATGAGCAGTTCTTC.

The chain links TRBV27 to TRBJ1-5; 9 positions agree with TRBD1. With 5 bases clipped from V and 4 bases from J, the junction kept 9 bases outside the gene matches. This CDR3 has 16 residues. CDR1 is MNHEY and CDR2 is SMNVEV in the germline V gene (reference sequence). The chain's CDR3 is CASSTSRTGANQPQHF. The CDR3 DNA follows: TGTGCCAGCAGTACCAGCCGGACAGGGGCTAATCAGCCCCAGCATTTT.

CDR3 region: CASSPGLISYNEQFF. DNA of the CDR3: TGTGCCAGCAGCCCCGGACTTATCTCCTACAATGAGCAGTTCTTC. The rearrangement links TRBV5-5 to TRBJ2-1; D is perhaps TRBD2 (5 bases). Deletions cut 4 bases from V and 0 bases from J, with 11 bases between. The CDR3 totals 15 residues. Per germline, CDR1 SGHKS and CDR2 YYEKEE (reference sequence).

The chain combines TRBV3-1 (or the pseudogene TRBV3-2) with TRBJ1-5; D gene uncertain. The CDR3 length is 17 residues. Trimming left V 4 bases short and J 2 bases short, with 18 bases between. Germline V lookup: CDR1 LGHDT, CDR2 YNNKEL (reference sequence). CDR3 in DNA: TGTGCCAGCAGCCTAATGGAGAAAATAAACGGCAATCAGCCCCAGCATTTT. Encoded protein: CASSLMEKINGNQPQHF.

The chain couples TRBV11-2 to TRBJ2-1, with 9 bases that match TRBD2. CDR1 is SGHAT and CDR2 is FQNNGV in the germline V gene. V lost 6 bases to trimming and J lost 6 bases; unmatched junction nucleotides: 6. The CDR3 extends over 14 amino acids. CDR3: CASRAGGLSNEQFF. The DNA for the CDR3 is TGTGCCAGCAGGGCGGGGGGGCTCTCCAATGAGCAGTTCTTC.

V usage is TRBV7-9 and J usage is TRBJ2-7; TRBD2 aligns across 8 bases. The CDR3 is made up of 15 amino acids. Germline CDR1 SEHNR, CDR2 FQNEAQ (reference sequence). The CDR3 DNA is TGTGCGAACCGCGCCCCGGGGCGGGGGGACTACGAGCAGTACTTC. Amino acid sequence: CANRAPGRGDYEQYF.

This clone showed up just a few times. The V gene is TRBV9, the J gene TRBJ1-6, with D possibly TRBD1 on 5 matching bases. V was trimmed by 3 bases and J by 9 bases, leaving 19 bases between them. The CDR3 runs 16 residues. In germline, CDR1 is SGDLS, CDR2 YYNGEE. CDR3 sequence: CASSGRFGAGSSPLHF. As DNA, the CDR3 is TGTGCCAGCAGCGGCCGCTTCGGGGCGGGAAGTTCACCCCTCCACTTT.